This TCR beta chain is drawn from a study of T cell responses to AZD1222 COVID-19 vaccine. For the study at large: The study pooled second doses at about 4 or about 12 weeks.

Remarks on this clone: Antigen specificity is unknown.

Study-wide findings and caveats: The sample set comprised mostly white British donors with more females, and clonal diversity was possibly underestimated. All repertoire sampling was performed exclusively after the peak T cell response. Recipients of two AZD1222 doses showed rising Spike-specific TCR breadth and depth.

Assay used: immunoSEQ multiplex PCR; TCRdb lists only in-frame clones, some missing. The sample carries approximately 190,000 clones, roughly 91% recorded once. V lost 6 bases to trimming and J lost 4 bases; unmatched junction nucleotides: 12. In germline, CDR1 is SGHRS, CDR2 YFSETQ. The CDR3 consists of 16 residues. The origin of this receptor is an adult in good health. Specimen: peripheral blood, collected on day 0 of AZD1222 vaccination. The V gene is TRBV5-1, the J gene TRBJ2-7; 11 bases align to TRBD2. The CDR3 sequence: CASTLRPGLAVYEQYF. CDR3 coding DNA: TGCGCCAGCACCCTTAGACCGGGACTAGCGGTATACGAGCAGTACTTC.